Below, 20 T cell receptor beta chains from the same sample are listed, as sequenced in a study of identical twins. TCRdb re-called the 5' RACE reads with MiXCR, one entry per CDR3 protein. The sample contains hundreds of thousands of distinct CDR3 sequences, more than 20% of which appear only once. The sample also formed part of further work on T cells expressing NK-cell markers.

Sequencing was carried out using CD4+ T cells sorted from blood. The origin of the receptors is a woman younger than 35 in good health.

This clonotype was detected only once. This chain connects TRBV10-3 to TRBJ1-1; D not resolved. Germline CDR1 reads ENHRY; CDR2 reads SYGVKD. V was pared by 3 bases and J by 1 base, with 9 bases between. The CDR3 is 14 residues long. The CDR3 is CAISESVGNTEAFF. In DNA form, the CDR3 reads TGTGCCATCAGTGAATCGGTGGGGAACACTGAAGCTTTCTTT.

In its sample, this clonotype was seen many times. The chain combines TRBV7-2 with TRBJ2-1, with 7 bases identical to TRBD1. V dropped 2 bases and J dropped 5; count of bases not matched to a gene: 6. The CDR3 consists of 15 residues. Germline V lookup: CDR1 SGHTA, CDR2 FQGNSA. CDR3: CASSLSGTVNNEQFF. CDR3 nucleotides: TGTGCCAGCAGCTTATCGGGGACAGTTAACAATGAGCAGTTCTTC.

The chain has TRBV3-1 and TRBJ2-1; 9 positions match TRBD1. Germline V lookup: CDR1 LGHDT, CDR2 YNNKEL (reference sequence). With V trimmed by 2 bases and J by 16 bases, 6 bases remained unmatched. The CDR3 has 12 amino acids. CDR3 residues: CASSQRDRVSFF. The CDR3 nucleotides read TGTGCCAGCAGCCAACGGGACAGGGTGTCTTTCTTC.

The chain has TRBV20-1 and TRBJ2-7; tentative D call: TRBD2 (6 bases). This CDR3 comprises 18 residues. V gave up 4 bases and J gave up 2 bases, with 27 bases separating them. Germline V gives CDR1 DFQATT, CDR2 SNEGSKA (reference sequence). In DNA, the CDR3 is TGCAGTGCTACTAAGGGAGGTGGGGGACGGCGGCTGACCTACGAGCAGTACTTC. Amino acid sequence: CSATKGGGGRRLTYEQYF.

The V and J genes are TRBV2 and TRBJ2-1; no clear D gene. CDR3 size: 14 residues. Germline-derived CDR1 and CDR2 are SNHLY and FYNNEI. V lost 7 bases and J lost 0, with 10 bases in between. The CDR3 DNA reads TGTGCCAGCAAGGGCTCAGTCTCCTACAATGAGCAGTTCTTC. Residues: CASKGSVSYNEQFF.

The J gene is TRBJ1-1, the V gene TRBV6-1, with a possible D match to TRBD1 (5 bases). V lost 8 bases and J lost 4, with 14 bases in between. There are 13 residues in the CDR3. Looked up from germline, CDR1 is MNHNS and CDR2 is SASEGT. CDR3 in amino acids: CASGQTGGTEAFF. The DNA of the CDR3 is TGTGCCAGCGGCCAAACGGGGGGCACTGAAGCTTTCTTT.

V is TRBV12-3 or TRBV12-4 and J is TRBJ2-3; 9 bases fit TRBD2. The length of the CDR3 is 18 residues. Germline trimming cut 5 bases from V and 2 bases from J; bases unmatched to any gene: 14. The CDR3 nucleotides are TGTGCCAGCAGTCCCCACGACTGGCTAGCGGGACCCACAGATACGCAGTATTTT. This codes for CASSPHDWLAGPTDTQYF.

The chain combines TRBV11-3 with TRBJ2-7, with no clear D. CDR1 SGHNT and CDR2 YENEEA come from the germline V gene. The length of the CDR3 is 15 residues. V dropped 0 bases and J dropped 5 bases, with 14 bases sitting between them. The CDR3 reads CASSLDLHPENEQYF. Here the CDR3 DNA reads TGTGCCAGCAGCTTAGATCTACACCCCGAAAACGAGCAGTACTTC.

The table lists this clonotype with a few counts. The chain couples TRBV5-6 to TRBJ2-7; 11 bases match TRBD2. Germline CDR1 SGHDT, CDR2 YYEEEE. V lost 4 bases and J lost 0; bases outside the gene matches: 3. The CDR3 length is 15 residues. The CDR3 spells CASSGGTSGSYEQYF. Written as DNA, the CDR3 is TGTGCCAGCAGCGGGGGGACTAGCGGCTCCTACGAGCAGTACTTC.

This clonotype was counted at least ten times. The chain joins TRBV10-3 to TRBJ1-2; D not certain. This CDR3 has 12 amino acids. Trimming shortened V by 0 bases and J by 5 bases, and 4 bases separated the two germline ends. Germline V gives CDR1 ENHRY, CDR2 SYGVKD. CDR3 in amino acids: CAISESGYGYTF. CDR3 in DNA: TGTGCCATCAGTGAGTCGGGGTATGGCTACACCTTC.

The genes are TRBV12-3 or TRBV12-4 and TRBJ2-1; no definite D call. Trimming stripped 5 bases from V and 9 bases from J, with 8 bases between. The CDR3 has 11 residues. CDR3 sequence (DNA): TGTGCCAGCAGTCCTAAGGGTGAGCAGTTCTTC. Translation: CASSPKGEQFF.

V and J are TRBV12-3 or TRBV12-4 and TRBJ2-2; no firm D call. The CDR3 length is 14 residues. Trimming took 0 bases from V and 7 from J, leaving 9 bases between them. The CDR3 protein is CASSLALRRGELFF. The CDR3, as DNA: TGTGCCAGCAGTTTAGCGCTACGGCGCGGGGAGCTGTTTTTT.

The chain uses TRBV20-1 and TRBJ2-2; 12 nucleotides align to TRBD2. CDR1 is DFQATT, CDR2 SNEGSKA, per germline (reference sequence). This CDR3 comprises 18 residues. V shed 3 bases and J 1 base; nucleotides not matched to a gene: 9. CDR3 amino acids: CSARDPGLAGLNTGELFF. CDR3 sequence (DNA): TGCAGTGCTAGGGACCCGGGACTAGCGGGTTTGAACACCGGGGAGCTGTTTTTT.

The V call is TRBV18, the J call TRBJ1-1; tentatively, D is TRBD1 (5 bases). This CDR3 is 12 amino acids long. The V gene lost 8 bases and the J gene lost 5 bases, with 12 bases spanning the gap. The germline gives CDR1 KGHSH, CDR2 LQKENI. Here the CDR3 DNA reads TGTGCCAGCCTCCGGGACGGGACTGAAGCTTTCTTT. Its translation is CASLRDGTEAFF.

This clonotype was counted a few times. This chain links TRBV12-3 or TRBV12-4 with TRBJ2-2; a weak D match, TRBD2 (5 bases). This CDR3 region has 13 residues. V lost 1 base and J 7 bases, leaving 7 bases between the germline ends. CDR3 amino acids: CASSLEGGGELFF. The CDR3, as DNA: TGTGCCAGCAGTTTAGAAGGAGGCGGGGAGCTGTTTTTT.

To note about this clonotype: Mismatch with germline at one junction end may stem from a read error. The chain recombines TRBV10-3 with TRBJ2-1, with 10 bases lining up with TRBD2. The CDR3 has 17 residues. CDR1 and CDR2 from the germline V gene are ENHRY and SYGVKD. The CDR3 DNA reads TGTGCCATCAGTGCTTATAGCGGGGGGAGCTCCTACGATGAGCAGTTCTTC. Its translation: CAISAYSGGSSYDEQFF.

This clonotype has just a few counts. This chain connects TRBV20-1 to TRBJ1-2; D is possibly TRBD1 (5 bases). The germline CDR1 and CDR2 sequences are DFQATT and SNEGSKA (reference sequence). Trimming shortened V by 0 bases and J by 8 bases, and 19 bases separated the two germline ends. This CDR3 has 15 amino acids. CDR3 in amino acids: CSARDWDSLHQGYTF. Written as DNA, the CDR3 is TGCAGTGCTAGAGATTGGGACTCCTTACATCAGGGCTACACCTTC.

The gene calls are TRBV7-3 and TRBJ2-3; 9 bases map to TRBD2. The germline V gene has CDR1 SGHTA and CDR2 FQGTGA. This CDR3 has 17 residues. J gave up 1 base and V 2 bases, and 7 bases lay outside the gene matches. CDR3 protein: CASSLRGGAKGTDTQYF. The CDR3 DNA is TGTGCCAGCAGCTTACGCGGGGGGGCGAAAGGCACAGATACGCAGTATTTT. The entire variable domain, with the rest obtained from reference TRBV7-3 and TRBJ2-3, is as follows: GAGVSQTPSNKVTEKGKYVELRCDPISGHTALYWYRQSLGQGPEFLIYFQGTGAADDSGLPNDRFFAVRPEGSVSTLKIQRTERGDSAVYLCASSLRGGAKGTDTQYFGPGTRLTVL.

The CDR3: CSVDRTARDTQYF. The DNA for the CDR3 is TGCAGCGTTGATAGGACGGCAAGAGATACGCAGTATTTT. The gene calls are TRBV29-1 and TRBJ2-3; D call uncertain. The CDR3 contains 13 residues. The ends were cut back, 3 bases at V and 5 bases at J, with 12 bases in the middle. The germline V gene has CDR1 SQVTM and CDR2 ANQGSEA.

Only a few counts were recorded for this clonotype. The gene calls are TRBV9 and TRBJ2-1; 14 bases align to TRBD2. The trim removed 6 bases at V and 8 bases at J, leaving 7 bases unmatched. The CDR3 loop spans 15 amino acids. Germline V lookup: CDR1 SGDLS, CDR2 YYNGEE. CDR3 amino acids: CASTATSGRGDEQFF. Here the CDR3 DNA reads TGTGCCAGCACCGCGACTAGCGGGAGGGGGGATGAGCAGTTCTTC.